This T cell receptor (beta chain) came from a study of a mutant IDH1 vaccine in newly diagnosed glioma (dated by TCRdb to the early 2020s). At the level of the whole study: Of the approximately 30 treated patients, roughly 62% were male and 37.5% were female, and the mean age was approximately 40 years. Before enrollment, patients had received standard therapy of radiotherapy alone, temozolomide alone, or radiochemotherapy with temozolomide; most received the combination. Peripheral blood was collected at six visits: V03 (baseline), V05, V07, V10, V12 and V13. For exploratory analyses, longitudinal TCRB deep sequencing was carried out in around 26 treated patients wherever samples were available. Overall study results and their limits: PBMC samples for TCRB deep sequencing were selected based on availability. According to the authors, sample limitations meant that analyses of patient blood samples could not be reproduced. Changes in the top peripheral T cell clonotypes picked up by TCRB sequencing did not appear to be linked to pseudoprogression. Vaccine-induced immune responses across multiple MHC alleles were detected in approximately 94% of patients.

The protocol used for the library was the immunoSEQ multiplex PCR assay. The hsTCRB Kit was used according to the manufacturer's protocol to amplify rearranged TCR beta chain sequences. An Illumina MiSeq was used to sequence the TCRB libraries. As for how the authors treated the data: The proprietary platform of the kit vendor was used for demultiplexing, trimming and gene mapping. In its TCRdb copy, this immuneACCESS table keeps in-frame sequences only and misses some clones. Where compared with another copy, unresolved V genes explain less than half of these, and the others have no known cause. V and J calls and clone size are as listed in that table; D and trimming were resolved from the DNA. This sample holds 20,000 to 25,000 clones; around 93% were observed only once. Together, the top ten hold roughly 1.3% of the sample. In the paper's terms, the time point label means: baseline, week 1 (first vaccination visit). According to the study, the label for this sample's treatment or condition signals: pre-vaccination baseline after standard-of-care therapy. The donors had newly diagnosed IDH1-mutant astrocytomas of WHO grade 3 or 4 that showed loss of nuclear ATRX. The samples were drawn from NOA16, a multicentre, single-arm, open-label phase I trial in Germany that tested a mutant IDH1 peptide vaccine in humans for the first time. For immunogenicity testing, the blood drawn at visit V03 was used as the baseline sample. The DNeasy Blood and Tissue Kit was used to extract genomic DNA from EDTA blood for TCRB sequencing.

A remark on this clone: The antigen it recognizes is unknown. No base quality information exists; no much larger clone differs at one position.

The germline V gene encodes CDR1 SQVTM and CDR2 ANQGSEA. Trimming removed 4 bases from V and 3 bases from J, leaving 13 bases between the germline ends. Inclusive of the bounding cysteine and phenylalanine, the CDR3 is 13 residues long. Of the read, only the CDR3 DNA is kept; its 39 bases are in frame from base 1. Source: PBMCs, taken from a glioma patient treated with radiotherapy, temozolomide or both. The sequence is built from TRBV29-1 and TRBJ2-7, with TRBD1 tentatively as D gene (5 bases match). The receptor was derived from a man in his forties with glioma. Here is the DNA: TGCAGCGTTGTTACAGGTAAAAACTACGAGCAGTACTTC. Protein translation: CSVVTGKNYEQYF.